A selection of T cell receptor beta chains follows, all from one sample in a study of regulatory T cells in long-lasting Graves disease. TCRdb recomputed calls from the multiplex PCR reads with MiXCR, one row per CDR3 protein. The table records about 540,000 distinct CDR3 sequences, roughly 14% of them present only once. These sequences were also reported in another study, on T cells in Graves' hyperthyroidism and ophthalmopathy.

The specimen comprised peripheral blood mononuclear cells (PBMCs), sampled at new diagnosis, from a patient treated with antithyroid drugs. These receptors were obtained from a man aged 30-40 years with Graves disease. CDR3s include the opening cysteine and the closing phenylalanine or tryptophan. Each record gives: CDR3 protein, CDR3 DNA, J gene, D gene, clone size, V gene. The D gene is left open where the match is weak. Not all rows give a size; the values are once, few, many and, for expanded clones, a class.

CASSRWVGEETQYF	TGTGCCAGCAGTAGGTGGGTCGGAGAAGAGACCCAGTACTTC	TRBJ2-5	.	many	TRBV25-1
CASSSDRGYGQYF	TGCGCCAGCAGTAGTGACAGGGGCTACGGGCAGTACTTC	TRBJ2-7	TRBD1	.	TRBV10-2
CASSEGRGQDEKLFF	TGTGCCAGCAGTGAAGGCAGGGGGCAGGATGAAAAACTGTTTTTT	TRBJ1-4	TRBD1	many	TRBV6-1
CASRLAGELDTQYF	TGCGCCAGCAGACTAGCGGGAGAGTTAGATACGCAGTATTTT	TRBJ2-3	TRBD2	many	TRBV5-1
CSASPPGEPYEQYF	TGCAGTGCTAGTCCACCGGGAGAGCCCTACGAGCAGTACTTC	TRBJ2-7	.	few	TRBV20-1
CASSMGLAGGGIDTQYF	TGTGCCAGCAGCATGGGACTAGCGGGAGGCGGGATTGATACGCAGTATTTT	TRBJ2-3	TRBD2	.	TRBV9
CASSLGGGETQYF	TGTGCCAGCAGCTTAGGAGGGGGGGAGACCCAGTACTTC	TRBJ2-5	.	many	TRBV5-1
CSANLGLAGDNEQYF	TGCAGCGCTAACCTCGGACTAGCGGGAGATAACGAGCAGTACTTC	TRBJ2-7	TRBD2	once	TRBV29-1
CASRGDTSNYGYTF	TGTGCCAGCAGGGGGGACACCAGTAACTATGGCTACACCTTC	TRBJ1-2	.	many	TRBV12-3/TRBV12-4
CASSFGGQRAGELFF	TGTGCCAGCAGCTTCGGGGGGCAAAGGGCCGGGGAGCTGTTTTTT	TRBJ2-2	.	few	TRBV11-3
CSVDRHEDNEQFF	TGCAGCGTTGACAGACACGAAGACAATGAGCAGTTCTTC	TRBJ2-1	.	.	TRBV29-1
CASSTGKWSTEAFF	TGTGCCAGCAGTACCGGGAAATGGAGCACTGAAGCTTTCTTT	TRBJ1-1	.	many	TRBV27
CASSLRQESSYEQYF	TGTGCCAGTAGTCTAAGACAGGAGAGCTCCTACGAGCAGTACTTC	TRBJ2-7	.	.	TRBV19
CASSGNRDPTEAFF	TGTGCCAGCAGTGGAAACAGGGATCCCACTGAAGCTTTCTTT	TRBJ1-1	.	few	TRBV27
CASSPPGAAPNYGYTF	TGTGCCAGCAGCCCCCCTGGGGCGGCACCGAACTATGGCTACACCTTC	TRBJ1-2	.	many	TRBV11-2
CASSRWTTQETQYF	TGTGCCAGCAGCCGATGGACTACTCAAGAGACCCAGTACTTC	TRBJ2-5	.	few	TRBV12-3/TRBV12-4
CASSESGVNTEAFF	TGTGCCAGCAGTGAATCGGGGGTGAACACTGAAGCTTTCTTT	TRBJ1-1	.	many	TRBV25-1
CSAHPPSSGSYNEQFF	TGCAGTGCCCACCCCCCCTCTAGCGGGAGCTACAATGAGCAGTTCTTC	TRBJ2-1	TRBD2	many	TRBV20-1
CASGSDRASDEQYF	TGTGCTAGTGGTTCGGACAGGGCGTCCGACGAGCAGTACTTC	TRBJ2-7	TRBD1	few	TRBV12-5
CASSLRRGAGDYNEQFF	TGTGCCAGCAGCCTACGCCGGGGCGCGGGAGATTACAATGAGCAGTTCTTC	TRBJ2-1	TRBD2	many	TRBV5-8
CASSIVRTGGSYNEQFF	TGTGCCAGTAGTATAGTCCGGACAGGCGGCTCCTACAATGAGCAGTTCTTC	TRBJ2-1	TRBD1	few	TRBV19
CASSQLAGGPYGEQFF	TGTGCCAGCAGTCAGTTAGCGGGAGGGCCTTATGGTGAGCAGTTCTTC	TRBJ2-1	TRBD2	few	TRBV6-1
CASSQDSLAGVVEQFF	TGCGCCAGCAGCCAAGATTCACTAGCGGGAGTGGTTGAGCAGTTCTTC	TRBJ2-1	TRBD2	.	TRBV4-1
CASSVGGSNYGYTF	TGTGCCAGCAGTGTAGGGGGCAGCAACTATGGCTACACCTTC	TRBJ1-2	TRBD1	many	TRBV2
CASSWAGGDLEAFF	TGTGCCAGCAGTTGGGCAGGGGGCGACCTTGAAGCTTTCTTT	TRBJ1-1	TRBD1	many	TRBV27
CTTSGGRVPPWNNEQFF	TGTACCACCAGTGGTGGGAGGGTCCCCCCTTGGAATAATGAGCAGTTCTTC	TRBJ2-1	TRBD2	many	TRBV24-1
CASSEATEVFNEQFF	TGTGCCAGCAGTGAAGCTACGGAAGTCTTCAATGAGCAGTTCTTC	TRBJ2-1	.	few	TRBV6-1
CAWKGAPNEQFF	TGTGCCTGGAAGGGAGCGCCCAATGAGCAGTTCTTC	TRBJ2-1	.	many	TRBV30
CAWSLFELTDTQYF	TGTGCCTGGAGTCTATTTGAACTGACAGATACGCAGTATTTT	TRBJ2-3	.	.	TRBV30
CASSQDAYNYEQYF	TGTGCCAGCAGCCAAGATGCATATAACTACGAGCAGTACTTC	TRBJ2-7	.	many	TRBV14
CASSHDGSYEQYF	TGTGCCAGCAGCCATGACGGTTCCTACGAGCAGTACTTC	TRBJ2-7	.	once	TRBV14
CSVLFLAGVADTQYF	TGCAGCGTTCTGTTTTTAGCGGGGGTTGCAGATACGCAGTATTTT	TRBJ2-3	TRBD2	many	TRBV29-1
CASSPGVRGAGETQYF	TGTGCCAGCAGCCCGGGAGTCCGGGGGGCGGGAGAGACCCAGTACTTC	TRBJ2-5	.	few	TRBV5-5
CASSKGAEQYF	TGTGCCAGCAGCAAAGGGGCCGAGCAGTACTTC	TRBJ2-7	.	many	TRBV7-6
CASSVEWSANTEAFF	TGTGCCAGCAGTGTAGAATGGAGCGCGAACACTGAAGCTTTCTTT	TRBJ1-1	.	few	TRBV27
CSARAGSGNTIYF	TGCAGTGCTAGAGCAGGCTCTGGAAACACCATATATTTT	TRBJ1-3	.	.	TRBV20-1
CASRPGTQDTQYF	TGTGCCAGCAGACCCGGGACCCAAGATACGCAGTATTTT	TRBJ2-3	.	few	TRBV6-1
CASSRRTGGNTPLEQYF	TGTGCCAGCAGTAGAAGGACAGGGGGCAATACCCCCCTCGAGCAGTACTTC	TRBJ2-7	TRBD1	many	TRBV27
CASIGLGQNNGYTF	TGTGCCAGTATTGGATTGGGGCAGAATAATGGCTACACCTTC	TRBJ1-2	.	few	TRBV19
CSARAVRGDGYTF	TGCAGTGCTCGGGCCGTAAGGGGGGATGGCTACACCTTC	TRBJ1-2	.	many	TRBV20-1
CSQRGLHQETQYF	TGCAGCCAAAGGGGACTCCACCAAGAGACCCAGTACTTC	TRBJ2-5	.	many	TRBV20-1
CASSIGSLSYGYTF	TGTGCCAGTAGTATAGGCAGCCTTTCCTATGGCTACACCTTC	TRBJ1-2	.	.	TRBV19
CATSRTRGQGANEQFF	TGTGCCACCAGCAGAACCAGGGGGCAGGGGGCAAATGAGCAGTTCTTC	TRBJ2-1	TRBD1	many	TRBV15